The 3 T cell receptor beta chains given below trace back to one sample, sequenced in a study of a mutant IDH1 vaccine in newly diagnosed glioma. Time point: week 5, during vaccination. Each dose of the vaccine consisted of 300 ug of mutant IDH1 20-mer peptide, with topical imiquimod. No antigen has been assigned to these receptors. The protocol was immunoSEQ multiplex PCR, while the TCRdb copy is restricted to in-frame clones and leaves out a portion. Of approximately 26,000 clones in the sample, approximately 79% are singletons; the top ten hold 6.5% to 7.5%. This sample comprised PBMCs, obtained from a glioma patient whose treatment included an IDH1 peptide vaccine. These receptors all come from a man between 35 and 55 years old with glioma. Some clones in this sample may be carry-over from other donors' samples.

This clone was counted only a few times. The chain links TRBV19 to TRBJ2-6, with a tentative D call TRBD2 (6 bases). The CDR3 has 17 residues. Trimming removed 4 bases from V and 0 bases from J, with 13 bases in between. Germline V gene lookup returns CDR1 LNHDA and CDR2 SQIVND (reference sequence). CDR3 nucleotides: TGTGCCAGTAGTAGGAGGGACGGTTTCTCTGGGGCCAACGTCCTGACTTTC. It translates to CASSRRDGFSGANVLTF.

This clone appeared a few times. The J gene is TRBJ1-2, the V gene TRBV11-2; the D is unclear. Germline V CDR1 and CDR2: SGHAT, FQNNGV. The CDR3 spans 14 residues. Trimming stripped 0 bases from V and 5 bases from J, with 10 bases between. The DNA for the CDR3 is TGTGCCAGCAGCTTAGAACGGACGTCGTATGGCTACACCTTC. This sequence encodes CASSLERTSYGYTF.

The chain joins TRBV7-9 to TRBJ1-2; 8 bases line up with TRBD1. Per the germline V gene, CDR1 is SEHNR and CDR2 is FQNEAQ (reference sequence). CDR3 length equals 13 residues. V lost 6 bases, J lost 6 bases, and 6 bases stayed unmatched. The CDR3 DNA is TGTGCCAGCAGTCTACAGGGGGTTGATGGCTACACCTTC. Translating it yields CASSLQGVDGYTF.